This T cell receptor (beta chain) was obtained from a study of T cell changes during pregnancy in multiple sclerosis (dated by TCRdb to between 2018 and 2021). Notes on the research overall: The study examined how the T cell repertoire changed over the course of pregnancy in women with multiple sclerosis.

V is shortened by 2 bases, J by 0 bases, and the region joining them spans 6 bases. The germline V gene supplies CDR1 SGHTS and CDR2 YDEGEE. The CDR3 contains 14 residues, cysteine and phenylalanine counted. CDR3 DNA is the only sequence kept; it has 42 bases, read in frame from the first base. Turning to this clone: Its antigen has not been determined. One base away there is no much larger clone; base qualities are not given.

Receptor amplification or capture employed the immunoSEQ multiplex PCR assay. TCRdb re-hosts the immuneACCESS table, in-frame sequences only. Its copies lack some clones; in the studies checked, an unresolved V gene accounts for under half of them, and the cause for the rest is not known. The sample table holds some 99,000 clones, of which roughly 92% were seen once. Of the sample, roughly 0.99% is held by the ten largest clones. Sequenced material: peripheral blood, taken after pregnancy. The chain is assembled from TRBV5-8 and TRBJ1-3; too little of a D gene remains to name it. The origin of this receptor is a female donor with multiple sclerosis, enrolled in a pregnancy study. The DNA sequence reads TGTGCCAGCAGCTTCTCCGGCTCTGGAAACACCATATATTTT. It is translated as CASSFSGSGNTIYF.